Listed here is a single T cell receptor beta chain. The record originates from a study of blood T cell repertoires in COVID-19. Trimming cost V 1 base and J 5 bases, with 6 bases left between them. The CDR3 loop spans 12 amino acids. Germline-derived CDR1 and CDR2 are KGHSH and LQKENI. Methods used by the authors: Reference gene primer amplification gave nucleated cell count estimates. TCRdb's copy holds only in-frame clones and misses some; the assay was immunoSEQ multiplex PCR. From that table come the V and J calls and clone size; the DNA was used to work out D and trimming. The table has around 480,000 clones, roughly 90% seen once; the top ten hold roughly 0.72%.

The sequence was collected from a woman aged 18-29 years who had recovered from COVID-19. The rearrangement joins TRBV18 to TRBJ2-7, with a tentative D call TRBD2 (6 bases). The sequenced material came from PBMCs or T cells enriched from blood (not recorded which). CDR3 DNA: TGTGCCAGCTCACCACGGGGGGACGAGCAGTACTTC. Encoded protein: CASSPRGDEQYF.